This TCR beta chain was documented in a study of shared clonotypes between healthy human individuals. Study-wide results and caveats: Generally, naive subsets (rather than memory subsets) showed larger estimated richness.

Naive CD45RA+ and memory CD45RA-negative subsets were split from CD4+ cells. In the case of this clone: The antigen remains undetermined.

The protocol was immunoSEQ multiplex PCR, while the TCRdb copy is restricted to in-frame clones and leaves out a portion. This table has some 2,100,000 clones, roughly 95% appearing once. V lost 5 bases and J 9 bases, leaving 15 bases between the germline ends. The CDR3 spans 13 residues. CDR1 and CDR2 (germline): SEHNR, FQNEAQ (reference sequence). The rearrangement links TRBV7-9 to TRBJ2-3, with a tentative D call TRBD2 (6 bases). Sequenced material: naive CD4+ T cells sorted from blood. Noted subset: CD45RA+ positively selected. The TCR sequence derives from a man younger than 30 in good health. CDR3 sequence: CASSRDPSETQYF. The CDR3 coding sequence is TGTGCCAGCAGCCGAGACCCTAGCGAAACGCAGTATTTT. The full variable domain, completed using reference TRBV7-9 and TRBJ2-3, is DTGVSQNPRHKITKRGQNVTFRCDPISEHNRLYWYRQTLGQGPEFLTYFQNEAQLEKSRLLSDRFSAERPKGSFSTLEIQRTEQGDSAMYLCASSRDPSETQYFGPGTRLTVL.